These T cell receptor beta chains were read from a single sample in a study of regulatory and conventional T cells in RAG deficiency. This table comes from immunoSEQ multiplex PCR, and its TCRdb copy is limited to in-frame clones, with some not included. The repertoire consists of roughly 32,000 clones, with approximately 89% occurring once and the leading ten covering roughly 15%. This same sample was also part of a study on regulatory T cells.

Specimen: CD8+ T cells sorted from blood. These receptors were obtained from a human donor in good health. Each CDR3 is given with its conserved first and last residue. The order of the fields is J gene, clone size, D gene, V gene, CDR3 protein, CDR3 DNA. D genes are given only for firm matches. Only part of the rows carry a size: once, few, many, or a class if the clone is expanded.

>TRBJ2-1|.|TRBD2|TRBV7-8
CASSLVLAGVGGHISEQFF
TGTGCCAGCAGCTTAGTACTAGCGGGAGTAGGGGGGCATATAAGTGAGCAGTTCTTC
>TRBJ1-3|.|TRBD1|TRBV4-1
CASSQDSGTAQSNTIYF
TGCGCCAGCAGCCAAGATTCCGGGACAGCGCAGTCGAACACCATATATTTT
>TRBJ1-6|.|.|TRBV5-6
CASSLGQTYNSPLHF
TGTGCCAGCAGCTTGGGACAGACATATAATTCACCCCTCCACTTT
>TRBJ2-7|.|TRBD2|TRBV19
CASKFGTSGSYEQYF
TGTGCCAGTAAATTCGGAACTAGCGGGAGTTACGAGCAGTACTTC
>TRBJ1-3|.|TRBD1|TRBV6-6
CASSIDRDPGNTIYF
TGTGCCAGCAGCATCGACAGGGACCCTGGAAACACCATATATTTT
>TRBJ2-3|.|.|TRBV9
CASRDGTDTQYF
TGTGCCAGCAGAGATGGCACAGATACGCAGTATTTT
>TRBJ2-3|few|TRBD2|TRBV29-1
CSADGGGLAGTTDTQYF
TGCAGCGCCGATGGTGGGGGACTAGCGGGTACCACAGATACGCAGTATTTT
>TRBJ1-4|.|.|TRBV7-8
CASSLVRGTNEKLFF
TGTGCCAGCAGCTTAGTCAGGGGAACTAATGAAAAACTGTTTTTT
>TRBJ2-1|.|.|TRBV5-6
CASSLTSLGYNEQFF
TGTGCCAGCAGCTTGACTAGCTTGGGGTACAATGAGCAGTTCTTC
>TRBJ2-5|.|.|TRBV7-9
CASSLRQGTTQPQYF
TGTGCCAGCAGCCTCAGGCAGGGGACGACTCAGCCCCAGTACTTC